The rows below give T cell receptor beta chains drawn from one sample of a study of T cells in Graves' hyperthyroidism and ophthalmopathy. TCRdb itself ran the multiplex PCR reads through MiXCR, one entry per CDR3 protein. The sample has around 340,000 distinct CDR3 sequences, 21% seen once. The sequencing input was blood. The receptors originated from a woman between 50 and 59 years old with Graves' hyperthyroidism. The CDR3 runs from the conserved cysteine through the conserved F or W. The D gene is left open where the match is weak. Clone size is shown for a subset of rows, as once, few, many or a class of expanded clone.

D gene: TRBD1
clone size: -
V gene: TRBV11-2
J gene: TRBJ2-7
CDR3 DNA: TGTGCCAGCAGCACCGGGACAGGGACGCACTACGAGCAGTACTTC
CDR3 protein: CASSTGTGTHYEQYF

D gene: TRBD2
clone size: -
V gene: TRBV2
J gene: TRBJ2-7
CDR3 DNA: TGTGCCAGCAGTGCCGGTAGTAGCGGGACCCCTAAGGAGTACTTC
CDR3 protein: CASSAGSSGTPKEYF

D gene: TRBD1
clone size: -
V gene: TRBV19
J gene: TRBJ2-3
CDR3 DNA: TGTGCCAGTAGTGCATGGGACAGGGGCACAGATACGCAGTATTTT
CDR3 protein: CASSAWDRGTDTQYF

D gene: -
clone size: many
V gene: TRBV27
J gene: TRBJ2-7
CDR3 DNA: TGTGCCAGCAGTGGATCTTGGGCTACCTACGAGCAGTACTTC
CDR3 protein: CASSGSWATYEQYF

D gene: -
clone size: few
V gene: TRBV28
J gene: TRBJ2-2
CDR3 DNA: TGTGCCAGCGTTCGGAACACCGGGGAGCTGTTTTTT
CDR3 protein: CASVRNTGELFF

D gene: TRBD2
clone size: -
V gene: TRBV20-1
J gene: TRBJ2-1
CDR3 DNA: TGCAGTGCTAGAGATACGGGGGCTACTAGCGGGCCACACAATGAGCAGTTCTTC
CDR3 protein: CSARDTGATSGPHNEQFF

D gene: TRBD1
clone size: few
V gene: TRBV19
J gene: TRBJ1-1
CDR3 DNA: TGTGCCAGTACCCCGGGACAGACAAACACTGAAGCTTTCTTT
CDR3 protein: CASTPGQTNTEAFF

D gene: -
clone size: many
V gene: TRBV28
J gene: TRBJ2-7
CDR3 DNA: TGTGCCAGCAGACTGGGGACCTACGAGCAGTACTTC
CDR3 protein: CASRLGTYEQYF

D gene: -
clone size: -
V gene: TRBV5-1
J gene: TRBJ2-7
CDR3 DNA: TGCGCCAGCAGCAGCGGACAGCCCCTCGTCTACGAGCAGTACTTC
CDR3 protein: CASSSGQPLVYEQYF

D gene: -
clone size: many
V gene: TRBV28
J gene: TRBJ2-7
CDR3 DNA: TGTGCCAGCAGTTTCGGGCACATGCGAGAGCAGTACTTC
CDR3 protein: CASSFGHMREQYF

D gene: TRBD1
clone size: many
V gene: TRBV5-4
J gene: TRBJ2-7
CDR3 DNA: TGTGCCAGCAGCGTTCGACAGGGGGGTTTCTACGAGCAGTACTTC
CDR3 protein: CASSVRQGGFYEQYF

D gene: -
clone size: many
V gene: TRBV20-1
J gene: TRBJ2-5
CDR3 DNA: TGCAGTGCTAGAGAAGCGCTAGCGCCCCAAGAGACCCAGTACTTC
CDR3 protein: CSAREALAPQETQYF

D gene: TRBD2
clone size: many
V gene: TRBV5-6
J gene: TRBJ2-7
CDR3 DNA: TGTGCCAGCAGAAAGGGCGGGAGGTCCTACGAGCAGTACTTC
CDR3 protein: CASRKGGRSYEQYF

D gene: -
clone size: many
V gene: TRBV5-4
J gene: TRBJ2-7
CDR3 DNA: TGTGCCAGCAGCTCCGCCGCTGGAGGCCGCTACGAGCAGTACTTC
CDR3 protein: CASSSAAGGRYEQYF

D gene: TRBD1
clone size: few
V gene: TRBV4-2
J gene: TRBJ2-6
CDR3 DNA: TGTGCCAGCAGTCTAGGACAGGGCGCTATTTCTGGGGCCAACGTCCTGACTTTC
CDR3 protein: CASSLGQGAISGANVLTF

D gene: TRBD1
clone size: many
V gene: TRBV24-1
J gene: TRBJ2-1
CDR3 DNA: TGTGCCACCAGTGATACGACCGGGACAGGAAAGCTTAATGAGCAGTTCTTC
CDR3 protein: CATSDTTGTGKLNEQFF

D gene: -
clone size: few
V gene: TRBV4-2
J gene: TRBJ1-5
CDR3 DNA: TGTGCCAGCAGCCGGTTAATTGATATCGAGCCCCAGCATTTT
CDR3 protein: CASSRLIDIEPQHF

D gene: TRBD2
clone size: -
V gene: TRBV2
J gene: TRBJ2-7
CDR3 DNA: TGTGCCAGCAGTGAATTAGGACTAGCTTCCGAGCAGTACTTC
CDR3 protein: CASSELGLASEQYF

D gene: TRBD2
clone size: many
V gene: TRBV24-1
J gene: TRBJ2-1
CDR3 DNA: TGTGCCACCAGCGGGACTAGCGGGGGTATTTACAATGAGCAGTTCTTC
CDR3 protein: CATSGTSGGIYNEQFF

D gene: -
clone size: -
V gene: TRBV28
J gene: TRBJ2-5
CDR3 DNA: TGTGCCAGCAGTTTATTCAGGGAGAACCAAGAGACCCAGTACTTC
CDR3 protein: CASSLFRENQETQYF

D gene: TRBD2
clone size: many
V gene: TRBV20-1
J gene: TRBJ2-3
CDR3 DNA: TGCAGGGTAGCGGGAGGGGTAGAGGAGACAGTCACAGATACGCAGTATTTT
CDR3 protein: CRVAGGVEETVTDTQYF

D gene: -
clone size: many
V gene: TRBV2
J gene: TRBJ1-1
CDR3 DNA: TGTGCCAGCAGTGAATTTCCGAACACTGAAGCTTTCTTT
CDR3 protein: CASSEFPNTEAFF

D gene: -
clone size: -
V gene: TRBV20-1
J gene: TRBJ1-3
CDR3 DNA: TGCAGTGCTAGCCCGACAGTCTCTGGAAACACCATATATTTT
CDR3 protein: CSASPTVSGNTIYF

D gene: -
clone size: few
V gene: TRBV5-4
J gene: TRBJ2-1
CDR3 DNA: TGTGCCAGCAGCTTCCCCCAGAGCTCCTACAATGAGCAGTTCTTC
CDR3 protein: CASSFPQSSYNEQFF

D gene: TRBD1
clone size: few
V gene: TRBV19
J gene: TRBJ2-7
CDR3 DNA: TGTGCCACCTCCACGGGACAGGGGACCTCTTACTCCTACGAGCAGTACTTC
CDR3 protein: CATSTGQGTSYSYEQYF

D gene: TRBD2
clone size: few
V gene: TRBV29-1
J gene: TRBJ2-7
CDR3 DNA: TGCAGCGTTGGGACTAGCAATAATCTCGAGCAGTACTTC
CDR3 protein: CSVGTSNNLEQYF

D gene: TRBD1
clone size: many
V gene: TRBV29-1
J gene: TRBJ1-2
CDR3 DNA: TGCAGCGCTCACGGAGGACAGGGGCCGAACTATGGCTACACCTTC
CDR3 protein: CSAHGGQGPNYGYTF

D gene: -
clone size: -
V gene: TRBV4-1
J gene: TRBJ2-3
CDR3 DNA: TGCGCCAGCAGCCAAGGCCCAGGGACTAGCACAGATACGCAGTATTTT
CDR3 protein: CASSQGPGTSTDTQYF

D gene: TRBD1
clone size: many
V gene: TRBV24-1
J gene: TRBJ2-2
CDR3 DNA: TGTGCCACCAGTGATAGGACAGGGCTTACCGGGGAGCTGTTTTTT
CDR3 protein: CATSDRTGLTGELFF

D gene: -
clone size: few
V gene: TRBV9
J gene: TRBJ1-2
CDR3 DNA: TGTGCCAGCAGCGTAGCGGGGTCTCATGGCTACACCTTC
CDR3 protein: CASSVAGSHGYTF

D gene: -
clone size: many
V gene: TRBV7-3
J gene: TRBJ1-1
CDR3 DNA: TGTGCCAGCAGCGCCGGTGCGTTAGAAGGCACTGAAGCTTTCTTT
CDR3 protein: CASSAGALEGTEAFF

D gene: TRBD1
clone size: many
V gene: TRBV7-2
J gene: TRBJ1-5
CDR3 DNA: TGTGCCAGCAGCCCGCGACAGGGTCAAGTGTGGCCCCAGCATTTT
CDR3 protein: CASSPRQGQVWPQHF

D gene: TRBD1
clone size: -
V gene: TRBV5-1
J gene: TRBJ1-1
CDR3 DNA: TGCGCCAGCAGCTTGGGATGTGGGACAGTCAAACACACTGAAGCTTTCTTT
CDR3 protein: CASSLGCGTVKHTEAFF

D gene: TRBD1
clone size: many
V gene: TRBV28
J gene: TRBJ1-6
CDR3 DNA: TGTGCCAGCAGTGGGACAGTGGATTCACCCCTCCACTTT
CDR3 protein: CASSGTVDSPLHF

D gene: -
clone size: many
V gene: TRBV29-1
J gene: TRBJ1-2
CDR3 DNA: TGCAGCGCAACCGAACGACCGGCCTCCAAAGTTGGCTACACCTTC
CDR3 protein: CSATERPASKVGYTF

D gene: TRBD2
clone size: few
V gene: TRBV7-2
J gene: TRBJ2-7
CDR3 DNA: TGTGCCAGCAGCTTACGGGGCAGCTCAGCGGGAGCGGGATGGGACGAGCAGTACTTC
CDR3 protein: CASSLRGSSAGAGWDEQYF

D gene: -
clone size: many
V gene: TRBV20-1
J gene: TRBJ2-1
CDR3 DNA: TGCAGTGCTAGAGACAGGGGCTACAATGAGCAGTTCTTC
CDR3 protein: CSARDRGYNEQFF

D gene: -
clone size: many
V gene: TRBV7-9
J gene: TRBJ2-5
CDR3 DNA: TGTGCCAGCAGCTTATTTAGCGGCCTTCAAGAGACCCAGTACTTC
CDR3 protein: CASSLFSGLQETQYF

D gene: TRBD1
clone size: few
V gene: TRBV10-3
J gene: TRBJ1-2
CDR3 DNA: TGTGCCGTCGACCAACAGGGGGAGGATGGCTACACCTTC
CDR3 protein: CAVDQQGEDGYTF

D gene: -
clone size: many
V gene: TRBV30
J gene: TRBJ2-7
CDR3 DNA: TGTGCCTGGAGTGGAGACGGGCCGCGAGCCTACGAGCAGTACTTC
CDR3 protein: CAWSGDGPRAYEQYF

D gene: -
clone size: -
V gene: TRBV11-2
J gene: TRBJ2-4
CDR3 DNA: TGTGCCAGCAGCCCAATCCTCGTACGGAAAAACATTCAGTACTTC
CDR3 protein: CASSPILVRKNIQYF

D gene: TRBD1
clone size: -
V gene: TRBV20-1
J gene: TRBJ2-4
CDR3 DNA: TGCAGTGCCCCGGGACAGGGAATTTGGGACATTCAGTACTTC
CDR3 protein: CSAPGQGIWDIQYF

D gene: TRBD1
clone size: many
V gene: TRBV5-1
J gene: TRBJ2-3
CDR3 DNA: TGCGCCAGCAGCCCTTACCGGGACAGGGGGACAGATACGCAGTATTTT
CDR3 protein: CASSPYRDRGTDTQYF

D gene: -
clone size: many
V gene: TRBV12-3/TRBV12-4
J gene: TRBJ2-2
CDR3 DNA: TGTGCCAGCAGTCCCGGGACTCAGACCGGGGAGCTGTTTTTT
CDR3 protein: CASSPGTQTGELFF

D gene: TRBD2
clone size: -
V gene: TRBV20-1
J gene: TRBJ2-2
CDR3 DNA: TGCAGTGCTAGGATACTAGCGGGAGGCCTTACCGGGGAGCTGTTTTTT
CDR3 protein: CSARILAGGLTGELFF

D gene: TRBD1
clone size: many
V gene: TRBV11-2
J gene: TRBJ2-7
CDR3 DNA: TGTGCCAGCAGCTCATTACAGGGGGCGCTTAACGAGCAGTACTTC
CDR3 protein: CASSSLQGALNEQYF

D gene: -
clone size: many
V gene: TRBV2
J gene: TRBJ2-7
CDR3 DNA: TGTGCCAGCAAGGGCACTTATAGGCAGTACTTC
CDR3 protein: CASKGTYRQYF

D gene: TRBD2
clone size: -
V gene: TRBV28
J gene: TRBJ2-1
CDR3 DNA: TGTGCCAGCAGGACCGGGGGGAGCGAGCAGTTCTTC
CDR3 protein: CASRTGGSEQFF

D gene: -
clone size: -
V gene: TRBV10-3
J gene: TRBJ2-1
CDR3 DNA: TGTGCCATCAGTGGCAGGGGGGGTAATGAGCAGTTCTTC
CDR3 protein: CAISGRGGNEQFF

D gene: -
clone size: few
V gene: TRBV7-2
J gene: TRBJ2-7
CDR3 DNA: TGTGCCAGCAGCTTATTCCCGGGGGCCCCCTACGAGCAGTACTTC
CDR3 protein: CASSLFPGAPYEQYF

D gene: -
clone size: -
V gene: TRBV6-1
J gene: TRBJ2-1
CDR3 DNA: TGTGCCAGCAGTTTGTCAAGCGGATCATCCTACAATGAGCAGTTCTTC
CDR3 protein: CASSLSSGSSYNEQFF

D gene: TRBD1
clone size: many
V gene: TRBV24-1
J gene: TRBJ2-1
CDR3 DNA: TGTGCCACCAGTGATTCTGCCGGGACAGCTTACAATGAGCAGTTCTTC
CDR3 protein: CATSDSAGTAYNEQFF

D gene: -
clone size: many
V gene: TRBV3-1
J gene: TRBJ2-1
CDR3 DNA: TGTGCCAGCAGCCGTAAGGGGAGCGTTAACAATGAGCAGTTCTTC
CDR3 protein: CASSRKGSVNNEQFF

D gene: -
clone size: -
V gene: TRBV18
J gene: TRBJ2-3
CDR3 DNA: TGTGCCAGCTCACCACAGCTATCAGATACGCAGTATTTT
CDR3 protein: CASSPQLSDTQYF